The subject of this entry is one T cell receptor (beta chain). What it binds is unknown. This entry comes from a study of T-cell memory formation after mild COVID-19. TCRdb recomputed calls from the 5' RACE reads with MiXCR, one row per CDR3 protein. This table has a few hundred thousand distinct CDR3 sequences, 16% appearing once. Findings of the study overall: CD4+ contracting clones were mainly CM and EM; CD8+ ones, EMRA.

Trimming left V 6 bases short and J 4 bases short, with 17 bases between. The CDR3 is made up of 15 amino acids. CDR1 is MNHNS and CDR2 is SASEGT in the germline V gene. What was sequenced was PBMCs or a T cell subset sorted from them (not recorded which). The chain uses TRBV6-1 and TRBJ2-3; possibly TRBD1 for D (5 bases). The origin of this receptor is a man aged 18 to 29 who had mild COVID-19 (a few samples of this study predate the infection). Cell type and time point are not known. The CDR3 sequence: CASSPGMAGPDTQYF. DNA of the CDR3: TGTGCCAGCAGCCCGGGTATGGCAGGGCCAGATACGCAGTATTTT.